The sample holds a few counts of the clone carrying this T cell receptor beta chain. The antigen is not known. These data come from a study of molecular identifiers for immune sequencing clone quantification. Study conclusions and caveats: Jurkat TCR RNA spiked in from one cell could reportedly be detected among about a million naive cells.

Previously described methods and listed TCR primers were used for bulk TCR libraries. A single record per CDR3 protein comes from TCRdb applying MiXCR to the PCR reads. The sample consists of about 640,000 distinct CDR3 sequences, just under 20% of them appearing once. This CDR3 spans 13 amino acids. Naive CD8 T cells were sorted as CD8+CD4-CCR7+CD45RA+. The sequence derives from a human donor in good health. Some libraries in this study had Jurkat cell RNA spiked in. Material: naive CD8+ T cells from blood, with Jurkat cell RNA spiked in. Subset indicated: FACS-sorted CD8+CD4-CCR7+CD45RA+ naive T cells. The rearrangement uses TRBV21-1 and TRBJ2-1; no DNA check was done on the table's D call, TRBD1. TRBV21-1 is a known pseudogene. DNA for the CDR3: TGTGCCAGCAGCAAAAAGTCGGGGGAGGAGCAGTTCTTC. It specifies CASSKKSGEEQFF.